Listed below are T cell receptor beta chains from one sample, sequenced in a study of blood T cell repertoires in COVID-19. Assay: immunoSEQ multiplex PCR; the TCRdb copy retains only in-frame clones and omits some. The top ten hold around 0.95% of the sample, which has some 410,000 clones, over 75% seen once. The sample was PBMCs or T cells enriched from blood (not recorded which). All receptors come from a woman aged 25-40 years with acute COVID-19. Both conserved end residues are part of each CDR3. The D gene is left open where the match is weak. Clone sizes are given selectively: once, few, many, or a class where the clone is expanded.

>TRBD2|NA|TRBJ2-7|TRBV10-2
TGCGCCAGCAGTGTAGCCTCCGGACTAGCAGTCGAGCAGTACTTC
CASSVASGLAVEQYF
>TRBD2|NA|TRBJ2-7|TRBV7-8
TGTGCCAGCGGGCTAGCGGGGTACTCCTACGAGCAGTACTTC
CASGLAGYSYEQYF
>TRBD1|NA|TRBJ2-7|TRBV5-1
TGCGCCAGCAGCTTCAACAGGGGGACCTACGAGCAGTACTTC
CASSFNRGTYEQYF
>NA|NA|TRBJ1-4|TRBV7-9
TGTGCCAGCAGCCGAGGACAGTTCAATGAAAAACTGTTTTTT
CASSRGQFNEKLFF
>TRBD2|NA|TRBJ2-5|TRBV6-5
TGTGCCAGCAGTTACTCGCTAGCGGGGGCAAAAGAGACCCAGTACTTC
CASSYSLAGAKETQYF
>TRBD2|NA|TRBJ2-3|TRBV7-9
TGTGCCAGCAGCCCCGGACTAGGAAGCACAGATACGCAGTATTTT
CASSPGLGSTDTQYF
>NA|NA|TRBJ2-2|TRBV28
TGTGCCAGCCGCGTCCAGAACACCGGGGAGCTGTTTTTT
CASRVQNTGELFF
>TRBD2|once|TRBJ2-3|TRBV18
TGTGCCAGCTCACCACGTGGCGGGGGTGCTAGCACAGATACGCAGTATTTT
CASSPRGGGASTDTQYF
>TRBD1|NA|TRBJ1-4|TRBV7-9
TGTGCCAGCAGCCAAGGGACAGGGACTAATGAAAAACTGTTTTTT
CASSQGTGTNEKLFF
>NA|once|TRBJ1-2|TRBV29-1
TGCAGCGCCGAGGTGGGGGGGGCGTATGGCTACACCTTC
CSAEVGGAYGYTF